The 8 T cell receptor beta chains below all came from one sample that was sequenced in a study of cytomegalovirus exposure and HLA in healthy donors. The PCR was carried out with 60 Vbeta primers and 13 Jbeta primers. TCRdb keeps only in-frame clones here, not all; method: immunoSEQ multiplex PCR. The table has under 110,000 clones, roughly 80% seen once. The sequenced sample consisted of PBMCs. Receptor source: a man aged 50 to 59 in good health and CMV-seronegative.

The chain employs TRBV18 and TRBJ2-7, with TRBD1 as a possible D gene (5 bases). The length of the CDR3 is 16 residues. Trimming took off 0 bases at V and 3 bases at J, with 15 bases between the two ends. Germline V gene data show CDR1 as KGHSH and CDR2 as LQKENI. The CDR3 DNA sequence: TGTGCCAGCTCACCACCAGACAGCCCCATACGCTACGAGCAGTACTTC. Translated, it gives CASSPPDSPIRYEQYF.

The chain has TRBV5-5 and TRBJ1-4; the D is unclear. The CDR3 length is 12 residues. V was pared by 0 bases and J by 16 bases, with 13 bases between. The germline gives CDR1 SGHKS, CDR2 YYEKEE (reference sequence). CDR3 bases: TGTGCCAGCAGCTTGGATTCACCGGGAACGTTTTTT. Translation: CASSLDSPGTFF.

This clone was found a few times. This chain links TRBV19 with TRBJ2-3; possible D gene TRBD2, 6 bases. Looked up from germline, CDR1 is LNHDA and CDR2 is SQIVND (reference sequence). The V and J ends lost 4 bases and 2 bases respectively, with 16 bases between them. The CDR3 sequence is 16 residues long. For the CDR3, the DNA is TGTGCCAGTAGTACCCCCCTAGAGCGGGTCACAGATACGCAGTATTTT. Its protein is CASSTPLERVTDTQYF.

This clone has only a few counts. This chain links TRBV6-1 with TRBJ2-2, with D uncertain. Per the germline V gene, CDR1 is MNHNS and CDR2 is SASEGT. The CDR3 runs 13 residues. The germline V and J ends were trimmed by 7 bases and 4 bases, with 10 bases remaining between them. The CDR3 sequence: CASIWQPTGELFF. The CDR3 nucleotides are TGTGCCAGCATCTGGCAACCCACCGGGGAGCTGTTTTTT.

The chain uses TRBV30 and TRBJ2-6; D remains unclear. The CDR3 has 13 amino acids. Per the germline V gene, CDR1 is GTSNPN and CDR2 is SVGIG (reference sequence). Trimming left V 7 bases short and J 5 bases short, with 12 bases between. This chain's CDR3 is CASSPEWANVLTF. The CDR3 DNA reads as TGTGCCTCTTCGCCGGAGTGGGCCAACGTCCTGACTTTC. The full variable domain, its missing parts supplied by reference TRBV30 and TRBJ2-6, is SQTIHQWPATLVQPVGSPLSLECTVEGTSNPNLYWYRQAAGRGLQLLFYSVGIGQISSEVPQNLSASRPQDRQFILSSKKLLLSDSGFYLCASSPEWANVLTFGAGSRLTVL.

This clone was picked up a small number of times. This chain uses TRBV4-3 with TRBJ2-2; the D is unclear. Germline V CDR1 and CDR2: LGHNA, YSLEER. V was trimmed by 2 bases and J by 2 bases, leaving 6 bases between them. CDR3 size: 14 residues. This chain's CDR3 is CASSQLTNTGELFF. The CDR3 DNA reads TGCGCCAGCAGCCAACTAACCAACACCGGGGAGCTGTTTTTT.

This clone was found once. This chain links TRBV6-5 with TRBJ1-4; TRBD1 matches 9 bases. With 5 bases clipped from V and 7 bases from J, the junction kept 2 bases outside the gene matches. This CDR3 comprises 13 residues. Germline CDR1 is MNHEY and CDR2 is SVGAGI. The CDR3 DNA sequence: TGTGCCAGCAGTAGACAGGGGGTTGAAAAACTGTTTTTT. As protein: CASSRQGVEKLFF.

The chain combines TRBV5-4 with TRBJ2-2; TRBD2 matches at 8 bases. CDR1 is SGHNT and CDR2 is YYREEE in the germline V gene (reference sequence). V gave up 0 bases and J gave up 6 bases; unmatched junction bases: 4. The CDR3 has 15 residues. Here the CDR3 reads CASSLDGGAAGELFF. The CDR3 bases are TGTGCCAGCAGCTTGGACGGGGGGGCAGCCGGGGAGCTGTTTTTT.